One and the same sample provided the 13 T cell receptor beta chains below, sequenced in a study of molecular identifiers for immune sequencing clone quantification. TCRdb re-called the PCR reads with MiXCR, one entry per CDR3 protein. Altogether over 600,000 distinct CDR3 sequences are present, 15% to 20% being singletons, with the ten largest covering around 0.86%. The sequencing input was naive CD8+ T cells from blood, with Jurkat cell RNA spiked in. This sample's subset: FACS-sorted CD8+CD4-CCR7+CD45RA+ naive T cells. The receptors shown here come from a human donor in good health. Some libraries in this study had Jurkat cell RNA spiked in.

This clonotype was detected only a few times. The V call is TRBV4-1, the J call TRBJ1-1, with D maybe TRBD1 (5 bases). In germline, CDR1 is MGHRA, CDR2 YSYEKL. The CDR3 contains 15 residues. V lost 1 base, J lost 5 bases, and 14 bases lay in between. The CDR3 nucleotides read TGCGCCAGCAGCCAAGCGCCTCCAGGGAGGACTGAAGCTTTCTTT. This sequence encodes CASSQAPPGRTEAFF.

Ten or more counts support this clonotype. The chain is built from TRBV2 and TRBJ2-7; D is possibly TRBD2 (6 bases). CDR3 length: 12 residues. Germline-derived CDR1 and CDR2 are SNHLY and FYNNEI. Trimming left V 3 bases short and J 3 bases short, with 6 bases between. The CDR3 nucleotides are TGTGCCAGCAGTGAGCGGGACTACGAGCAGTACTTC. It specifies CASSERDYEQYF.

At least ten counts were recorded for this clonotype. The chain combines TRBV29-1 with TRBJ1-1, with a tentative D call TRBD1 (5 bases). This CDR3 is 14 amino acids long. With 6 bases removed from V and 7 bases from J, the gap between germline ends came to 21 bases. CDR1 is SQVTM, CDR2 ANQGSEA, per germline. The CDR3 DNA sequence: TGCAGCGTATTAAGGGCCGAGGGGAGATTTGAAGCTTTCTTT. Its protein product is CSVLRAEGRFEAFF.

This clonotype was picked up many times. V and J are TRBV7-9 and TRBJ2-3; D perhaps matches TRBD1 (5 bases). The CDR3 consists of 14 residues. Looked up from germline, CDR1 is SEHNR and CDR2 is FQNEAQ (reference sequence). Deletions cut 1 base from V and 5 bases from J, with 10 bases between. CDR3 sequence reads: CASSLVKGIDTQYF. Here the CDR3 DNA reads TGTGCCAGCAGCTTAGTAAAGGGGATAGATACGCAGTATTTT. Drawing the rest from reference TRBV7-9 and TRBJ2-3, the complete variable domain is DTGVSQNPRHKITKRGQNVTFRCDPISEHNRLYWYRQTLGQGPEFLTYFQNEAQLEKSRLLSDRFSAERPKGSFSTLEIQRTEQGDSAMYLCASSLVKGIDTQYFGPGTRLTVL.

There are a few counts of this clonotype. The V and J genes are TRBV6-1 and TRBJ2-1, with D tentatively TRBD1 (6 bases). Germline CDR1 is MNHNS and CDR2 is SASEGT. CDR3 length equals 15 residues. V was shortened by 0 bases and J by 8 bases, with 14 bases between the two germline ends. CDR3 sequence: CASSEAHHRADEQFF. The CDR3 DNA reads as TGTGCCAGCAGTGAAGCGCACCACAGGGCCGATGAGCAGTTCTTC.

This clonotype was seen at least ten times. The V call is TRBV9, the J call TRBJ2-3, with a possible D match to TRBD1 (6 bases). CDR3 length: 15 amino acids. V shed 4 bases and J shed 4 bases, with 16 bases lying between them. Germline V gene sequence: CDR1 SGDLS, CDR2 YYNGEE. CDR3 DNA: TGTGCCAGCAGCTACCCTGGCAGGGGCCCAGATACGCAGTATTTT. Translating it yields CASSYPGRGPDTQYF.

This clonotype was detected only a few times. The chain couples TRBV6-2 or TRBV6-3 to TRBJ1-6, with D unresolved. This CDR3 has 12 residues. Per the germline V gene, CDR1 is MNHEY and CDR2 is SVGEGT. V lost 0 bases and J lost 9, with 3 bases in between. This chain's CDR3 is CASSYSRSPLHF. In DNA form, the CDR3 reads TGTGCCAGCAGTTACTCACGTTCACCCCTCCACTTT.

This clonotype was seen at least ten times. This chain connects TRBV5-1 to TRBJ2-1; no clear D. The CDR3 is 17 amino acids. Trimming removed 4 bases from V and 0 bases from J, with 17 bases in between. Germline V gene sequence: CDR1 SGHRS, CDR2 YFSETQ. The CDR3 protein is CASSPYLALSSYNEQFF. The CDR3 coding sequence is TGCGCCAGCAGCCCCTACCTGGCCTTAAGCTCCTACAATGAGCAGTTCTTC.

This clonotype occurred many times. The CDR3: CASSLAVGLAGGIFTDTQYF. CDR3 bases: TGTGCCAGCAGCTTAGCGGTTGGACTAGCGGGAGGGATATTCACAGATACGCAGTATTTT. This rearrangement joins TRBV7-2 to TRBJ2-3; 15 positions agree with TRBD2. Germline-derived CDR1 and CDR2 are SGHTA and FQGNSA. This CDR3 is 20 amino acids long. The J segment lost 2 bases and the V segment lost 0 bases, leaving 9 bases of the junction unmatched.

As concerns this clonotype: A read error may be the cause here, since a much bigger clone is one base away. V is TRBV28 and J is TRBJ2-7; tentatively, D is TRBD1 or TRBD2 (5 bases each). The CDR3 totals 15 residues. Germline loops: CDR1 MDHEN, CDR2 SYDVKM. The CDR3 region is CASSKTRGLSYEPYF. CDR3 in DNA: TGTGCCAGCAGCAAGACGAGGGGCCTCTCCTACGAGCCGTACTTC.

This clonotype was observed at least ten times. J is TRBJ2-1 and V is TRBV13; D is unresolved. CDR3 length: 16 amino acids. Deletions cut 3 bases from V and 2 bases from J, with 14 bases between. Germline values: CDR1 PRHDT, CDR2 FYEKMQ (reference sequence). The CDR3 loop reads CASSFNSVAPYNEQFF. DNA of the CDR3: TGTGCCAGCAGCTTCAATTCAGTTGCCCCCTACAATGAGCAGTTCTTC. Based on the CDR3 plus reference TRBV13 and TRBJ2-1, the full variable domain is AAGVIQSPRHLIKEKRETATLKCYPIPRHDTVYWYQQGPGQDPQFLISFYEKMQSDKGSIPDRFSAQQFSDYHSELNMSSLELGDSALYFCASSFNSVAPYNEQFFGPGTRLTVL.

This clonotype was recorded a few times. The genes are TRBV27 and TRBJ1-5; no clear D gene. Trimming shortened V by 6 bases and J by 6 bases, and 15 bases separated the two germline ends. The CDR3 is 14 amino acids. Per germline, CDR1 MNHEY and CDR2 SMNVEV (reference sequence). The CDR3 DNA is TGTGCCAGCAGCCCGGGAGTGGTGGGTCAGCCCCAGCATTTT. It is translated as CASSPGVVGQPQHF.

This clonotype was picked up many times. A junction end diverges from the germline sequence, so it may reflect a read error. The chain uses TRBV18 and TRBJ2-7; D ambiguous. The CDR3 is 12 amino acids. The germline gives CDR1 KGHSH, CDR2 LQKENI. CDR3 amino acids: CASSPPSYEQYF. The CDR3 region has the DNA TGCGCCAGCAGCCCTCCATCCTACGAGCAGTACTTC.